The 2 T cell receptor beta chains below were found in one sample sequenced in a study of blood T cells in healthy people across ages. A J-beta primer mix and a sample-barcoded 5' primer were used in a second PCR of about 7 to 12 cycles. TCRdb ran MiXCR on the 5' RACE reads and lists one entry per CDR3 protein. The sample yields about 780,000 distinct CDR3 sequences, less than 80% seen once. Material: blood. The receptors stem from a man younger than 40 in good health.

This sequence joins TRBV20-1 and TRBJ2-3, with D perhaps assigned TRBD1 or TRBD2 (5 bases each). This CDR3 region has 13 residues. The germline CDR1 and CDR2 sequences are DFQATT and SNEGSKA (reference sequence). V lost 3 bases to trimming and J lost 4 bases, with 11 bases between them. The CDR3 region is CSARGTTADTQYF. The CDR3 region has the DNA TGCAGTGCTAGGGGGACCACGGCAGATACGCAGTATTTT.

This clonotype came up a few times. The chain uses TRBV3-1 and TRBJ2-5, with D possibly matching TRBD2 (6 bases). The CDR3 covers 14 residues. V lost 3 bases, J lost 5 bases, and 13 bases lay in between. Germline V gene data show CDR1 as LGHDT and CDR2 as YNNKEL (reference sequence). In DNA, the CDR3 is TGTGCCAGCAGCCAGTTCGCGGGGTCCGAGACCCAGTACTTC. It specifies CASSQFAGSETQYF.